Included here is one T cell receptor beta chain sequence, with context. Enrollment of patients from Seattle took place during active infection, with longitudinal follow-up. This entry is derived from a study of blood T cell repertoires in COVID-19. Study information: Acute and convalescent COVID-19 specimens originated in the United States, Italy and Spain. Sources were T cells, B-cell-depleted T cells, or PBMCs; the material itself was cDNA or gDNA.

The CDR3 is 15 residues long. V gave up 4 bases and J gave up 5 bases, with 19 bases separating them. Germline V gives CDR1 SGHRS, CDR2 YFSETQ. Study processing details: Reference gene primer amplification gave estimated nucleated cell counts. Clones were read by immunoSEQ multiplex PCR, and TCRdb kept only the in-frame ones, dropping some. That table is the source of V, J and clone size, and D and trimming were worked out from the DNA. Of fewer than 250,000 clones in the sample, about 82% were seen once. The TCR sequence derives from a woman of 80 years or more with COVID-19, enrolled during active disease. The chain recombines TRBV5-1 with TRBJ2-7; D unresolved. The sequenced sample consisted of peripheral blood. For the CDR3, the DNA is TGCGCCAGCAGCCCGGCAGTGCGGTCGATAAACGAGCAGTACTTC. Amino acids: CASSPAVRSINEQYF.